These 14 T cell receptor beta chains share one sample of origin, sequenced in a study of response to subunit inactivated influenza vaccine. TCRdb called the RT-PCR reads again in MiXCR, with one record for every CDR3 protein. Of 530,000 or so distinct CDR3 sequences in the sample, about an eighth are singletons; the top ten hold roughly 10%. The specimen was PBMCs from blood, collected on the day of vaccination. The receptors shown here come from a man over 45 who received an inactivated influenza vaccine.

This clonotype was seen ten or more times. This chain uses TRBV4-1 with TRBJ2-5; D call uncertain. The germline V gene encodes CDR1 MGHRA and CDR2 YSYEKL. The CDR3 spans 15 residues. With 5 bases removed from V and 0 bases from J, the gap between germline ends came to 13 bases. The CDR3, as DNA: TGCGCCAGCAGCTATCGACCCACAGACCAAGAGACCCAGTACTTC. Translating it yields CASSYRPTDQETQYF.

This rearrangement joins TRBV5-6 to TRBJ1-2; D gene ambiguous. The CDR3 has 13 amino acids. From germline, CDR1 is SGHDT and CDR2 YYEEEE. V lost 0 bases and J 3 bases, leaving 6 bases between the germline ends. The CDR3 loop reads CASSLESHYGYTF. The CDR3 DNA reads TGTGCCAGCAGCTTGGAGTCTCACTATGGCTACACCTTC.

The rearrangement links TRBV5-1 to TRBJ2-5; 11 nucleotides line up with TRBD2. With V trimmed by 4 bases and J by 4 bases, 3 bases remained unmatched. The germline V gene encodes CDR1 SGHRS and CDR2 YFSETQ. The CDR3 runs 14 residues. The CDR3 is CASSTGTSGETQYF. The CDR3 DNA reads as TGCGCCAGCAGCACCGGGACTAGCGGAGAGACCCAGTACTTC.

The chain combines TRBV7-2 with TRBJ2-5, with 9 positions matching TRBD2. Germline V lookup: CDR1 SGHTA, CDR2 FQGNSA. This CDR3 contains 15 residues. After removal of 5 bases from V and 0 bases from J, the junction contained 4 bases not matched to a gene. CDR3 amino acids: CASSTLAGYQETQYF. CDR3 DNA: TGTGCCAGCAGCACTCTAGCGGGGTACCAAGAGACCCAGTACTTC.

Many counts were recorded for this clonotype. The chain has TRBV6-1 and TRBJ2-5, with TRBD1 matching over 9 bases. The ends lost 6 bases at V and 1 base at J; junction bases unmatched: 3. Looked up from germline, CDR1 is MNHNS and CDR2 is SASEGT. The CDR3 spans 14 residues. The DNA of the CDR3 is TGTGCCAGCAGACGGGACAGGGTCCAAGAGACCCAGTACTTC. Its protein product is CASRRDRVQETQYF.

This clonotype was counted many times. The chain links TRBV9 to TRBJ2-7, with 10 bases fitting TRBD2. CDR1 SGDLS and CDR2 YYNGEE come from the germline V gene. CDR3 length equals 16 residues. V lost 4 bases, J lost 5 bases, and 12 bases stayed unmatched. In nucleotides, the CDR3 is TGTGCCAGCAGCACCTCCGGGACTAGCGCAGTCCACGAGCAGTACTTC. Residues: CASSTSGTSAVHEQYF.

This clonotype was observed a few times. The junction differs from germline at one of its ends, possibly a read error. This chain uses TRBV12-3 or TRBV12-4 with TRBJ2-7; 9 bases line up with TRBD1. This CDR3 has 12 residues. CDR3 nucleotide sequence: TGTGCCAGCAGCTCCGCCTCCGGGACAGGGCACTTC. This encodes CASSSASGTGHF.

This clonotype was counted between two and nine times. This chain joins TRBV4-3 and TRBJ2-5; D call uncertain. Per the germline V gene, CDR1 is LGHNA and CDR2 is YSLEER. V lost 4 bases and J 0 bases, leaving 9 bases between the germline ends. The CDR3 is 14 amino acids. CDR3 in DNA: TGCGCCAGCAGCCGGTGGGCGAACCAAGAGACCCAGTACTTC. This sequence encodes CASSRWANQETQYF.

This clonotype has just a few counts. This chain connects TRBV12-3 or TRBV12-4 to TRBJ2-7, with D unclear. With 2 bases removed from V and 7 bases from J, the gap between germline ends came to 9 bases. This CDR3 is built from 12 residues. Written as DNA, the CDR3 is TGTGCCAGCAGTTTAAATCCTACAGAGCAGTACTTC. Its protein product is CASSLNPTEQYF.

This clonotype occurred a few times. V usage is TRBV11-1 and J usage is TRBJ2-1; 13 nucleotides line up with TRBD2. CDR3 size: 18 residues. CDR1 SGHAT and CDR2 FQDESV come from the germline V gene (reference sequence). With V trimmed by 6 bases and J by 6 bases, 14 bases remained unmatched. The CDR3 protein is CASSSTGGTSGIFNEQFF. In DNA form, the CDR3 reads TGTGCCAGCAGTTCCACGGGAGGGACTAGCGGGATCTTCAATGAGCAGTTCTTC.

This chain uses TRBV4-3 with TRBJ1-2; D is possibly TRBD1 (5 bases). Trimming left V 2 bases short and J 4 bases short, with 14 bases between. Germline CDR1 and CDR2: LGHNA and YSLEER. The CDR3 has 15 amino acids. The CDR3 sequence is CASSQMPGGTYGYTF. For the CDR3, the DNA is TGCGCCAGCAGCCAAATGCCGGGAGGGACCTATGGCTACACCTTC.

This clonotype came up a few times. The genes are TRBV10-3 and TRBJ2-7; TRBD1 aligns across 7 bases. Judging by the DNA end, TRBJ2-1 fits better; the J call may be wrong. The length of the CDR3 is 14 residues. The germline V gene has CDR1 ENHRY and CDR2 SYGVKD. The chain's CDR3 is CAIGWGQTSYEQFF. Here the CDR3 DNA reads TGTGCCATCGGATGGGGACAGACATCCTACGAGCAGTTCTTC.

This clonotype was seen many times. The chain links TRBV12-3 or TRBV12-4 to TRBJ1-6; no clear D gene. Trimming stripped 6 bases from V and 5 bases from J, with 11 bases between. The CDR3 is 14 residues long. The CDR3 DNA reads as TGTGCCAGCAGGGGGTCGATGGATAATTCACCCCTCCACTTT. It specifies CASRGSMDNSPLHF.

This clonotype was seen only a few times. The CDR3 protein is CASSLNTGTIKNIQYF. The CDR3 coding sequence is TGTGCCAGCAGCCTAAACACCGGGACCATCAAAAACATTCAGTACTTC. The chain employs TRBV11-2 and TRBJ2-4; TRBD1 or TRBD2 may be the D gene (5 bases each). The CDR3 is made up of 16 amino acids. Germline CDR1 SGHAT, CDR2 FQNNGV. V dropped 5 bases and J dropped 3 bases, with 17 bases sitting between them.